A single sample gave rise to the 7 T cell receptor beta chains below, sequenced in a study of T cells in tuberculosis. Clones were read by immunoSEQ multiplex PCR, and TCRdb kept only the in-frame ones, dropping some. Among fewer than 45,000 clones, about 96% were seen once, and the ten largest hold 7.5%. Input material: PBMCs. The receptors shown here come from a donor aged 10 to 29 with latent tuberculosis or without tuberculosis infection.

The V gene is TRBV7-8, the J gene TRBJ2-5; 7 nucleotides agree with TRBD1. Germline assignment: CDR1 SGHVS and CDR2 FQNEAQ. The CDR3 has 13 residues. Unmatched junction bases numbered 2, after V lost 2 bases and J lost 5 bases. CDR3 protein: CASSLRGLETQYF. CDR3 nucleotides: TGTGCCAGCAGCTTAAGGGGGCTGGAGACCCAGTACTTC.

The chain recombines TRBV11-2 with TRBJ2-7; no clear D gene. The CDR3 extends over 12 amino acids. The V end was cut by 5 bases, the J end by 0 bases, with 5 bases between. Germline values: CDR1 SGHAT, CDR2 FQNNGV. CDR3 region: CASSTSSYEQYF. CDR3 coding DNA: TGTGCCAGCAGCACGAGCTCCTACGAGCAGTACTTC.

The genes are TRBV7-2 and TRBJ2-1; 12 bases are a match to TRBD2. The CDR3 consists of 18 residues. J was trimmed by 10 bases and V by 2 bases; bases with no gene match: 15. The germline V gene has CDR1 SGHTA and CDR2 FQGNSA. The CDR3 sequence is CASSLNVPGLAGSGEQFF. For the CDR3, the DNA is TGTGCCAGCAGCTTAAACGTTCCAGGACTAGCGGGAAGCGGAGAGCAGTTCTTC.

V is TRBV27 and J is TRBJ2-1; TRBD2 might be the D (5 bases). From germline, CDR1 is MNHEY and CDR2 SMNVEV (reference sequence). The CDR3 has 14 residues. Trimming removed 3 bases at V and 2 bases at J, with 8 bases between. CDR3 residues: CASSLGRTYNEQFF. CDR3 sequence (DNA): TGTGCCAGCAGTTTGGGGAGAACCTACAATGAGCAGTTCTTC.

The chain employs TRBV5-1 and TRBJ2-2; D gene ambiguous. The CDR3 contains 14 residues. Trimming took 0 bases from V and 5 from J, leaving 8 bases between them. Looked up from germline, CDR1 is SGHRS and CDR2 is YFSETQ. CDR3 residues: CASSLEPLTGELFF. The CDR3 DNA is TGCGCCAGCAGCTTGGAGCCCCTAACCGGGGAGCTGTTTTTT. The full variable domain, with the rest looked up from reference TRBV5-1 and TRBJ2-2, is KAGVTQTPRYLIKTRGQQVTLSCSPISGHRSVSWYQQTPGQGLQFLFEYFSETQRNKGNFPGRFSGRQFSNSRSEMNVSTLELGDSALYLCASSLEPLTGELFFGEGSRLTVL.

This clone came up once. The V gene is TRBV19, the J gene TRBJ1-1; perhaps TRBD1 as D (6 bases). The germline V gene has CDR1 LNHDA and CDR2 SQIVND (reference sequence). Deletions cut 3 bases from V and 5 bases from J, with 16 bases between. This CDR3 comprises 15 residues. The CDR3 coding sequence is TGTGCCAGTAGTATCGGGCGGGGGGGGCTTACTGAAGCTTTCTTT. Protein sequence: CASSIGRGGLTEAFF.

The J gene is TRBJ1-4, the V gene TRBV5-1, with D perhaps TRBD1 (5 bases). The V gene's germline CDR1 is SGHRS and CDR2 YFSETQ. The CDR3 length is 16 residues. V lost 3 bases, J lost 4 bases, and 16 bases lay in between. CDR3 sequence (DNA): TGCGCCAGCAGCTCCCAAGGGGCCACAGTTAATGAAAAACTGTTTTTT. It codes for CASSSQGATVNEKLFF.